This T cell receptor (beta chain) was found in a study of T cell repertoires in ileal Crohn's disease. Study information: Thiopurines (around 10) or anti-TNF agents (roughly 18) were given postoperatively to about half. Whole-study findings and limits: Active smokers at surgery had more clonal expansions than non-smokers.

Approximately 510 nanograms of biopsy DNA per sample underwent TCRB immunosequencing. The data were produced by immunoSEQ multiplex PCR, yet TCRdb's version contains in-frame clones alone and is incomplete. The profile shows over 2,000 clones, approximately 70% of them singletons. The V end was cut by 1 base, the J end by 4 bases, with 10 bases between. Germline V gives CDR1 SGHTA, CDR2 FQGNSA. The CDR3 has 14 residues. Points on this clone: Its antigen remains unidentified.

This receptor was obtained from an adult with Crohn's disease. Sequencing used ileal tissue. J is TRBJ1-1 and V is TRBV7-2, with D uncertain. This chain's CDR3 is CASSLGVGGTEAFF. The CDR3 coding sequence is TGTGCCAGCAGCTTAGGGGTTGGAGGCACTGAAGCTTTCTTT.